Many counts were recorded for the clone carrying this T cell receptor (beta chain). Its antigen remains unidentified. The data belong to a study of response to subunit inactivated influenza vaccine. Study-level results: Authors suggested each seasonal flu vaccination may recruit only limited numbers of new T cells.

The CDR3 spans 14 residues. The germline V gene has CDR1 SQVTM and CDR2 ANQGSEA. V lost 7 bases and J lost 0, with 16 bases in between. TCRdb re-derived calls from the RT-PCR reads in MiXCR, one entry per CDR3 protein. The data contain approximately 480,000 distinct CDR3 sequences, approximately 10% of them seen just once; the ten biggest clones take up approximately 12%. Sequenced material: PBMCs from blood, taken more than 35 days after vaccination. The rearrangement joins TRBV29-1 to TRBJ2-7, with D possibly TRBD1 on 5 matching bases. This TCR derives from a man in his fifties or sixties who received an inactivated influenza vaccine. This chain's CDR3 is CSGPPTGSSYEQYF. The CDR3 DNA sequence: TGCAGCGGGCCACCAACAGGTAGCTCCTACGAGCAGTACTTC.